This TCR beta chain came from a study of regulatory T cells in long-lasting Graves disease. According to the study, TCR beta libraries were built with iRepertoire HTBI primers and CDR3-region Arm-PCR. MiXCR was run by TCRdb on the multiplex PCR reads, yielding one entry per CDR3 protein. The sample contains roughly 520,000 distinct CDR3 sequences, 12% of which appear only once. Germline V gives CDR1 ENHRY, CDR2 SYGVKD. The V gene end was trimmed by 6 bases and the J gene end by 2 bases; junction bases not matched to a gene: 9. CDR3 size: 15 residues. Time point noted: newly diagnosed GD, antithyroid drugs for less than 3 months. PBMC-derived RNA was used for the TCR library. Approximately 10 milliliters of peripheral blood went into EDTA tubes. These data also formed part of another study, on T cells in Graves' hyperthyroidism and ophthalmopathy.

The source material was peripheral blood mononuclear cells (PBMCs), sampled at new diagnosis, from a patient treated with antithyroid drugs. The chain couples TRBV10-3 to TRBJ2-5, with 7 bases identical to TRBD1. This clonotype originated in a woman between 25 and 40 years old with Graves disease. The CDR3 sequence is CAISDKQGWQETQYF. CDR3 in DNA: TGTGCCATCAGCGACAAACAGGGGTGGCAAGAGACCCAGTACTTC.